This TCR beta chain was found in a study of control samples from healthy donors and cancer patients (TCRdb year 2020). In the germline V gene (reference sequence), CDR1 corresponds to SEHNR and CDR2 to FQNEAQ. Germline trimming: 4 bases from V, 15 bases from J; junction bases outside gene matches: 19. Reading from cysteine to phenylalanine, the CDR3 counts 17 amino acids. Just CDR3 DNA is preserved here, 51 bases in frame from base 1. Libraries came from the immunoSEQ multiplex PCR assay. Not all clones reach the TCRdb copy of this immuneACCESS table, which keeps in-frame sequences only. Checked studies attribute under half of the gap to unresolved V genes and leave the rest unexplained. For this sample the table gives almost 85,000 clones, of which around 80% were detected only once. More than 9% of the sample goes to the ten largest clones. To note about this clone: Its antigen has not been determined. Base qualities are missing; no much larger clone stands one base away.

Recombination linked TRBV7-9 to TRBJ2-1, with 12 bases in between that match TRBD2. The sequence derives from a man aged 60 to 75 with head and neck cancer. Specimen: PBMCs. The CDR3 is CASSSAYFLAGGLKLFF. Read as DNA, the sequence is TGTGCCAGCAGCTCGGCCTACTTCCTAGCGGGAGGGCTTAAGTTGTTCTTC. With the portions outside the CDR3 filled from the reference TRBV7-9 and TRBJ2-1 genes, the complete variable region becomes DTGVSQNPRHKITKRGQNVTFRCDPISEHNRLYWYRQTLGQGPEFLTYFQNEAQLEKSRLLSDRFSAERPKGSFSTLEIQRTEQGDSAMYLCASSSAYFLAGGLKLFFGPGTRLTVL.